The present TCR beta chain was sequenced within a study of T cells after yellow fever vaccination. Study-level findings and limits: Peak timing came faster in the weaker secondary response, day 5 versus 15. Highly abundant clonotypes carried over from the bulk population could end up in FACS-sorted repertoires as contaminants.

TCRdb redid the calling of the 5' RACE reads with MiXCR, one entry per CDR3 protein. The table lists hundreds of thousands of distinct CDR3 sequences, approximately 13% of them singletons. Trimming removed 7 bases at V and 6 bases at J, with 16 bases between. This CDR3 is built from 13 residues. CDR1 is LNHDA, CDR2 SQIVND, per germline (reference sequence). This clonotype was seen at least ten times. Its specificity is not known. The sequence was obtained from a young man who received the YFV17D yellow fever vaccine. Source: PBMCs, taken on the day of the yellow fever booster vaccination. The chain uses TRBV19 and TRBJ2-7, with D possibly TRBD2 on 6 matching bases. The CDR3 DNA reads as TGTGCCAGTACCGAGTATGGGGGAGGCGAGCAGTACTTC. Translated, it gives CASTEYGGGEQYF.